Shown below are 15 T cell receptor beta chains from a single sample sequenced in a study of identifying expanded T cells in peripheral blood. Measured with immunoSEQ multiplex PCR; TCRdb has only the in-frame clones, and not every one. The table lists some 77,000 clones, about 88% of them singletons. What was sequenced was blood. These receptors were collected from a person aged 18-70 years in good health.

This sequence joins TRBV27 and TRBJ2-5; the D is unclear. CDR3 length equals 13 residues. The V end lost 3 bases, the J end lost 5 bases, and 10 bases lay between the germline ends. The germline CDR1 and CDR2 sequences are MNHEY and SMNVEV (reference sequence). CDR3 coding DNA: TGTGCCAGCAGTTTCTTCCACTCTGAGACCCAGTACTTC. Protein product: CASSFFHSETQYF.

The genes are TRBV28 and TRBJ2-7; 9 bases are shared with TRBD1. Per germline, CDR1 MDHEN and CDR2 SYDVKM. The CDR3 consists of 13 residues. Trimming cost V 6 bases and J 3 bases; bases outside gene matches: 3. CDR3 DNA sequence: TGTGCCAGCAGCGGGACAGGGTTCTACGAGCAGTACTTC. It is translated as CASSGTGFYEQYF.

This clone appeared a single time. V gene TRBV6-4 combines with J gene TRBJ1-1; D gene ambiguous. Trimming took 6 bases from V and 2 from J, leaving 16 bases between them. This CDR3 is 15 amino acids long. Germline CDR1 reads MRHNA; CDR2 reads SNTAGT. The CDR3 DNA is TGTGCCAGCAGGATTAACCACGGCAGTAACACTGAAGCTTTCTTT. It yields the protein CASRINHGSNTEAFF.

The CDR3 DNA is TGCGCCAGCAGCCTCACATGGGGGATCCCCGAGCAGTACTTC. It yields the protein CASSLTWGIPEQYF. This chain uses TRBV4-1 with TRBJ2-7; possibly TRBD1 or TRBD2 for D (5 bases each). Germline V gene lookup returns CDR1 MGHRA and CDR2 YSYEKL. Trimming removed 4 bases from V and 6 bases from J, with 16 bases in between. The CDR3 is 14 residues long.

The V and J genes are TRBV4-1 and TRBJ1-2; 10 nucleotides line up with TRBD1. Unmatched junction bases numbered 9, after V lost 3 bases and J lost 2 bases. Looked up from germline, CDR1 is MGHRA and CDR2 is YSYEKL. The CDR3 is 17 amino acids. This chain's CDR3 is CASSQPGQGFYNYGYTF. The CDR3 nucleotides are TGCGCCAGCAGCCAGCCGGGACAGGGGTTCTACAACTATGGCTACACCTTC.

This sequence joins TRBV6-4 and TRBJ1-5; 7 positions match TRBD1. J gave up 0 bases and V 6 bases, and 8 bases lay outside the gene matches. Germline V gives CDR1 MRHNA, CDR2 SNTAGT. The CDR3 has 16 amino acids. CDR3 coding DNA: TGTGCCAGCAGCGCTAGGACAGGAACTAGCAATCAGCCCCAGCATTTT. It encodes CASSARTGTSNQPQHF.

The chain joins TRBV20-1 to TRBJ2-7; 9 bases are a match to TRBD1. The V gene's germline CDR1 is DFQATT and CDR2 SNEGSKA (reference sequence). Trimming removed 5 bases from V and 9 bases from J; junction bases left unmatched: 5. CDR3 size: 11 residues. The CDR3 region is CSAPNRGRQYF. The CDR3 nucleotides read TGCAGTGCTCCGAACAGGGGGCGGCAGTACTTC.

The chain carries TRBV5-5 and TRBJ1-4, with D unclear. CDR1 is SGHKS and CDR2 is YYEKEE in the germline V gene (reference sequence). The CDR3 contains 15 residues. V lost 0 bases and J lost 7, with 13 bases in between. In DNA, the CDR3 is TGTGCCAGCAGCTTGGCTAGGGCCAGGAGTGAAAAACTGTTTTTT. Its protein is CASSLARARSEKLFF.

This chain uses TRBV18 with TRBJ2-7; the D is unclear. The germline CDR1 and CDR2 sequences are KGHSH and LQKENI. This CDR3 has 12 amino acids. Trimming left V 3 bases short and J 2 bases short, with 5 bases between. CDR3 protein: CASSPQPYEQYF. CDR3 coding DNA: TGTGCCAGCTCACCTCAGCCCTACGAGCAGTACTTC.

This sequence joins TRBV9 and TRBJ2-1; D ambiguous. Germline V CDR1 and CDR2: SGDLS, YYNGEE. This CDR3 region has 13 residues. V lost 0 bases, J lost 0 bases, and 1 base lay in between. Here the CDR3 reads CASSVASYNEQFF. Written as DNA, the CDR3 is TGTGCCAGCAGCGTAGCCTCCTACAATGAGCAGTTCTTC.

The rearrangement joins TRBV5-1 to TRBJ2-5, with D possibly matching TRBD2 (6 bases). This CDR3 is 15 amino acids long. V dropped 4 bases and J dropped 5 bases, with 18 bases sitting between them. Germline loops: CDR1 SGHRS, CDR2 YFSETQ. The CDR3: CASSSAGPVQETQYF. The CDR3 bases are TGCGCCAGCAGCAGCGCGGGGCCCGTGCAGGAGACCCAGTACTTC.

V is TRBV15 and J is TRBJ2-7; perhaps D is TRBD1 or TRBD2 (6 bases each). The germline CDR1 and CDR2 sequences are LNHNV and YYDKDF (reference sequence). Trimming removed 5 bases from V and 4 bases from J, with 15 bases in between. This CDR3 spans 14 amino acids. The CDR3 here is CATSRDLGGYEQYF. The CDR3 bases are TGTGCCACCAGCCGGGACTTAGGGGGTTACGAGCAGTACTTC.

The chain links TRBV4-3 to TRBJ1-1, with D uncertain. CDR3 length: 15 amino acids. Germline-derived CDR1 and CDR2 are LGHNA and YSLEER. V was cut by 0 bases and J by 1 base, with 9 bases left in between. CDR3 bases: TGCGCCAGCAGCCAAGAGTACGGGAGGAACACTGAAGCTTTCTTT. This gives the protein CASSQEYGRNTEAFF.

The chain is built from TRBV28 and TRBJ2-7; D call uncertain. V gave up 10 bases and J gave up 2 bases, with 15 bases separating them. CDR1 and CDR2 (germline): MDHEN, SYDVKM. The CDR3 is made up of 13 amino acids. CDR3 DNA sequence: TGTGCCACTTTGGCCCCGGGCCCCTACGAGCAGTACTTC. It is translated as CATLAPGPYEQYF.

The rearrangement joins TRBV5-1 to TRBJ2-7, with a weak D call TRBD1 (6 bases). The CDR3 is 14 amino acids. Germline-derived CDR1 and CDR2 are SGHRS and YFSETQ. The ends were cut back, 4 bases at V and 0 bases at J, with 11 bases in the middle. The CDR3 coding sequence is TGCGCCAGCAGCAGGGGGACCGACTCCTACGAGCAGTACTTC. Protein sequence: CASSRGTDSYEQYF.